These T cell receptor beta chains were read from a single sample in a study of OX40 agonist ivuxolimab in advanced cancers. Only in-frame clones appear in the TCRdb table, and some are missing; sequencing was by immunoSEQ multiplex PCR. The sample includes more than 20,000 clones, approximately 85% of them seen just once. The material was CD4+ or CD8+ T cells sorted from blood, obtained in a trial of the OX40 agonist ivuxolimab. The receptors derive from an adult with an advanced solid tumor such as melanoma, head and neck, liver or kidney cancer. Each CDR3 is given with its conserved first and last residue. A D gene is named only where the DNA matches it firmly. For some rows the clone size is stated as once, few or many, or as a class when expanded; others skip it.

size	V	length	D	J	CDR3	DNA
.	TRBV7-8	15	TRBD1	TRBJ2-1	CASSLGQGSYNEQFF	TGTGCCAGCAGCTTAGGACAGGGGAGTTACAATGAGCAGTTCTTC
.	TRBV7-2	15	.	TRBJ1-3	CASSSPWGSGNTIYF	TGTGCCAGCAGCTCCCCCTGGGGCTCTGGAAACACCATATATTTT
.	TRBV7-2	15	.	TRBJ2-7	CASSGRSTPSYEQYF	TGTGCCAGCAGCGGCCGCAGTACACCCTCCTACGAGCAGTACTTC
.	TRBV6-5	15	TRBD1	TRBJ2-7	CASSPGQALSYEQYF	TGTGCCAGCAGTCCGGGACAGGCCCTCTCCTACGAGCAGTACTTC
.	TRBV10-1	14	.	TRBJ2-1	CASSEGLAYNEQFF	TGCGCCAGCAGTGAAGGCCTAGCCTACAATGAGCAGTTCTTC
few	TRBV7-2	13	.	TRBJ1-5	CASSLAGGQPQHF	TGTGCCAGCAGCTTAGCAGGGGGTCAGCCCCAGCATTTT
.	TRBV18	15	TRBD1	TRBJ2-1	CASSRQGSTYNEQFF	TGTGCCAGCTCAAGACAGGGGTCAACCTACAATGAGCAGTTCTTC
.	TRBV5-6	13	.	TRBJ2-4	CASSLAQKNIQYF	TGTGCCAGCAGCTTGGCCCAAAAAAACATTCAGTACTTC
.	TRBV9	17	.	TRBJ2-4	CASSPYPVALAKNIQYF	TGTGCCAGCAGCCCCTACCCCGTTGCTCTAGCCAAAAACATTCAGTACTTC
.	TRBV11-2	14	.	TRBJ2-5	CASSETGIIETQYF	TGTGCCAGCAGCGAAACAGGGATTATAGAGACCCAGTACTTC
.	TRBV9	16	TRBD2	TRBJ2-3	CASSVVGSGATDTQYF	TGTGCCAGCAGCGTAGTGGGTAGCGGGGCTACAGATACGCAGTATTTT
.	TRBV27	17	TRBD1	TRBJ2-7	CASSQALTGGTTYEQYF	TGTGCCAGCAGTCAAGCCCTGACAGGGGGGACCACCTACGAGCAGTACTTC
.	TRBV29-1	15	.	TRBJ2-1	CSVGATAHYYNEQFF	TGCAGCGTTGGCGCGACAGCCCACTACTACAATGAGCAGTTCTTC
.	TRBV4-3	14	.	TRBJ2-3	CASSQDQAHDTQYF	TGCGCCAGCAGCCAGGATCAGGCGCACGATACGCAGTATTTT
.	TRBV10-1	15	TRBD1	TRBJ2-7	CASSEGGTGDYEQYF	TGCGCCAGCAGTGAGGGGGGGACAGGCGACTACGAGCAGTACTTC
.	TRBV11-2	16	.	TRBJ1-1	CASSLEWGRANTEAFF	TGTGCCAGCAGCTTAGAATGGGGCAGGGCCAACACTGAAGCTTTCTTT
.	TRBV27	15	.	TRBJ2-7	CASSWGRGPAYEQYF	TGTGCCAGCAGTTGGGGACGAGGTCCCGCCTACGAGCAGTACTTC
once	TRBV9	14	.	TRBJ1-3	CASSLRGRDNTIYF	TGTGCCAGCAGCCTCCGTGGTAGGGATAACACCATATATTTT
.	TRBV5-4	15	.	TRBJ1-1	CASSWPSGGVGEAFF	TGTGCCAGCAGCTGGCCCTCGGGGGGCGTCGGTGAAGCTTTCTTT
.	TRBV5-1	13	.	TRBJ2-5	CASSLLGQETQYF	TGCGCCAGCAGCTTGCTGGGTCAAGAGACCCAGTACTTC
few	TRBV11-2	14	TRBD1	TRBJ1-2	CASSSWTGDYGYTF	TGTGCCAGCAGCTCCTGGACAGGGGACTATGGCTACACCTTC
.	TRBV4-3	18	.	TRBJ2-2	CASSQERPGTANTGELFF	TGCGCCAGCAGCCAAGAACGCCCGGGTACGGCGAACACCGGGGAGCTGTTTTTT